This T cell receptor (beta chain) came from a study of cytomegalovirus exposure and HLA in healthy donors. Study-level findings and limits: Indistinguishable V segments such as TRBV6-2 and TRBV6-3 were excluded.

CDR1 SGDLS and CDR2 YYNGEE come from the germline V gene. The CDR3 runs 12 residues. The V and J ends lost 7 bases and 4 bases respectively, with 11 bases between them. Both 60 Vbeta primers and 13 Jbeta primers went into the PCR. Libraries were prepared by immunoSEQ multiplex PCR; TCRdb keeps only in-frame clonotypes and omits some of them. The sample lists about 160,000 clones; around three quarters were seen once. Of note for this clone: Antigen unknown.

The sequenced sample consisted of PBMCs. V usage is TRBV9 and J usage is TRBJ1-2, with D maybe TRBD1 (6 bases). The clonotype originates from a man in his forties or fifties in good health and CMV-seropositive. CDR3 DNA sequence: TGTGCCAGCTTGAGGGGGGGCTATGGCTACACCTTC. Amino acid sequence: CASLRGGYGYTF.